Presented here are 13 T cell receptor beta chains from one specimen sequenced in a study of cytotoxic CD8 clonotypes in ibrutinib-treated CLL. Here immunoSEQ multiplex PCR was the method, and the copy in TCRdb shows in-frame clones only, minus some. The sample holds about 200,000 clones; roughly 73% are singletons and the top ten take about an eighth. The material was PBMCs, obtained after 12 months of ibrutinib treatment. The receptors were gathered from a human donor with chronic lymphocytic leukemia.

This rearrangement joins TRBV5-6 to TRBJ2-4; D possibly uses TRBD1 or TRBD2 (5 bases each). Per germline, CDR1 SGHDT and CDR2 YYEEEE. This CDR3 comprises 14 residues. Deletions cut 4 bases from V and 4 bases from J, with 12 bases between. The CDR3 DNA reads TGTGCCAGCAGCCGGGTGGGGGTTAAAAACATTCAGTACTTC. Protein product: CASSRVGVKNIQYF.

The genes are TRBV13 and TRBJ1-1, with D perhaps TRBD1 (5 bases). Germline V lookup: CDR1 PRHDT, CDR2 FYEKMQ (reference sequence). The CDR3 contains 13 residues. The ends were cut back, 8 bases at V and 5 bases at J, with 15 bases in the middle. For the CDR3, the DNA is TGTGCCAGCGGGCGGGCGGGGGATACTGAAGCTTTCTTT. It codes for CASGRAGDTEAFF.

The chain's CDR3 is CASSLNRVGGTDTQYF. In DNA, the CDR3 is TGTGCCAGCAGCCTCAACAGGGTGGGGGGCACAGATACGCAGTATTTT. The chain joins TRBV9 to TRBJ2-3; weak D call: TRBD1 (6 bases). V was shortened by 4 bases and J by 1 base, with 16 bases between the two germline ends. Germline values: CDR1 SGDLS, CDR2 YYNGEE. The CDR3 loop spans 16 amino acids.

The chain links TRBV7-9 to TRBJ2-1, with TRBD1 as a possible D gene (5 bases). This CDR3 is built from 18 residues. The germline gives CDR1 SEHNR, CDR2 FQNEAQ (reference sequence). Trimming cost V 4 bases and J 2 bases, with 21 bases left between them. The CDR3 reads CASSSRPRVELAYNEQFF. The CDR3 DNA reads as TGTGCCAGCAGCTCCCGCCCCAGGGTTGAATTAGCCTACAATGAGCAGTTCTTC.

The chain joins TRBV11-3 to TRBJ2-5; D gene unclear. CDR1 is SGHNT, CDR2 YENEEA, per germline. V was cut by 3 bases and J by 2 bases, with 7 bases left in between. This CDR3 is 13 amino acids long. DNA for the CDR3: TGTGCCAGCAGCTTCAACAGACAAGAGACCCAGTACTTC. Its translation: CASSFNRQETQYF.

The chain couples TRBV5-1 to TRBJ2-1; unclear D gene. Germline CDR1 SGHRS, CDR2 YFSETQ. Trimming took off 2 bases at V and 2 bases at J, with 5 bases between the two ends. CDR3 size: 13 residues. CDR3 loop: CASSFNPYNEQFF. In DNA, the CDR3 is TGCGCCAGCAGCTTTAACCCCTACAATGAGCAGTTCTTC.

About this clone itself: Within the sample, other DNA sequences also encode this same CDR3. The chain joins TRBV7-9 to TRBJ2-5, with TRBD2 matching over 7 bases. Per the germline V gene, CDR1 is SEHNR and CDR2 is FQNEAQ (reference sequence). The V gene end was trimmed by 2 bases and the J gene end by 1 base; junction bases not matched to a gene: 1. This CDR3 is 14 amino acids long. The CDR3 is CASSLLAVQETQYF. CDR3 nucleotides: TGTGCCAGCAGCTTACTAGCGGTCCAAGAGACCCAGTACTTC.

This clone came up once. This chain connects TRBV5-6 to TRBJ1-1; D not resolved. CDR3 length equals 13 residues. Germline V lookup: CDR1 SGHDT, CDR2 YYEEEE. Trimming took off 3 bases at V and 3 bases at J, with 9 bases between the two ends. CDR3 sequence: CASSSSVYTEAFF. As DNA, the CDR3 is TGTGCCAGCAGCTCCTCGGTCTACACTGAAGCTTTCTTT. Supplemented by reference TRBV5-6 and TRBJ1-1, the full variable domain reads DAGVTQSPTHLIKTRGQQVTLRCSPKSGHDTVSWYQQALGQGPQFIFQYYEEEERQRGNFPDRFSGHQFPNYSSELNVNALLLGDSALYLCASSSSVYTEAFFGQGTRLTVV.

This chain joins TRBV20-1 and TRBJ1-1; D not resolved. The ends were cut back, 3 bases at V and 3 bases at J, with 5 bases in the middle. The CDR3 totals 11 residues. The V gene's germline CDR1 is DFQATT and CDR2 SNEGSKA (reference sequence). The CDR3 loop reads CSASWDTEAFF. Written as DNA, the CDR3 is TGCAGTGCTAGTTGGGACACTGAAGCTTTCTTT.

The rearrangement uses TRBV11-3 and TRBJ2-3; 9 bases are a match to TRBD2. The length of the CDR3 is 15 residues. V shed 3 bases and J 3 bases; nucleotides not matched to a gene: 4. Germline CDR1 and CDR2: SGHNT and YENEEA. CDR3: CASSLRAGGTDTQYF. The CDR3 nucleotides are TGTGCCAGCAGCTTGCGAGCGGGGGGTACAGATACGCAGTATTTT. The whole variable domain, remainder taken from reference TRBV11-3 and TRBJ2-3, is EAGVVQSPRYKIIEKKQPVAFWCNPISGHNTLYWYLQNLGQGPELLIRYENEEAVDDSQLPKDRFSAERLKGVDSTLKIQPAELGDSAVYLCASSLRAGGTDTQYFGPGTRLTVL.

V is TRBV19 and J is TRBJ2-7, with D unresolved. Germline-derived CDR1 and CDR2 are LNHDA and SQIVND (reference sequence). CDR3 length: 14 amino acids. The V end lost 2 bases, the J end lost 2 bases, and 10 bases lay between the germline ends. The CDR3 loop reads CASSISDGTYEQYF. CDR3 DNA: TGTGCCAGTAGTATATCAGATGGGACCTACGAGCAGTACTTC. The full variable domain, its missing parts supplied by reference TRBV19 and TRBJ2-7, is DGGITQSPKYLFRKEGQNVTLSCEQNLNHDAMYWYRQDPGQGLRLIYYSQIVNDFQKGDIAEGYSVSREKKESFPLTVTSAQKNPTAFYLCASSISDGTYEQYFGPGTRLTVT.

The rearrangement links TRBV5-1 to TRBJ2-7; TRBD1 aligns across 9 bases. The CDR3 has 16 residues. J gave up 7 bases and V 1 base, and 12 bases lay outside the gene matches. Per the germline V gene, CDR1 is SGHRS and CDR2 is YFSETQ. CDR3 amino acids: CASSLSWGQGTWEQYF. The DNA for the CDR3 is TGCGCCAGCAGCTTGTCGTGGGGACAGGGTACGTGGGAGCAGTACTTC.

The CDR3 nucleotides are TGTGCCATCAGTACCAGGGGGGTCACAGATACGCAGTATTTT. Translating gives CAISTRGVTDTQYF. The chain employs TRBV10-3 and TRBJ2-3; TRBD1 is a possible D gene (7 bases). Trimming stripped 5 bases from V and 2 bases from J, with 11 bases between. Germline CDR1 ENHRY, CDR2 SYGVKD. The CDR3 consists of 14 residues.